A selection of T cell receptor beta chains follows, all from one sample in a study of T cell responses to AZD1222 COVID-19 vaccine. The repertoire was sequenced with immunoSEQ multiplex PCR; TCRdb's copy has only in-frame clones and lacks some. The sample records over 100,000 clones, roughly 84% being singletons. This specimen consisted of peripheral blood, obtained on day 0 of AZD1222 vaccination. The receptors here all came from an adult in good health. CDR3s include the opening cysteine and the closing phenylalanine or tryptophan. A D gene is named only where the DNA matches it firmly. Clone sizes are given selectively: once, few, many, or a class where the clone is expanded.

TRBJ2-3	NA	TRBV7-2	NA	TGTGCCAGCACCCCTGGCCGGTCCGATACGCAGTATTTT	CASTPGRSDTQYF
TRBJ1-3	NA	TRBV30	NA	TGTGCCTGGAGCACGATCTCTGGAAACACCATATATTTT	CAWSTISGNTIYF
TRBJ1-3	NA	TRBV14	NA	TGTGCCAGCAGCCCCCGACTAAACTCTGGAAACACCATATATTTT	CASSPRLNSGNTIYF
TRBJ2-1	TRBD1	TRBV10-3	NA	TGTGCCACCTCCTTGGCGGGGACAGGGTCGCGTGAGCAGTTCTTC	CATSLAGTGSREQFF
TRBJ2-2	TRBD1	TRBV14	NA	TGTGCCAGCAGCCAAGGGCAGGGGGCTGTCGGGGAGCTGTTTTTT	CASSQGQGAVGELFF
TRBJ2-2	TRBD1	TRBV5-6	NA	TGTGCCAGCAGCCTCGCCCGACAGGGGGCGTGGACCGGGGAGCTGTTTTTT	CASSLARQGAWTGELFF
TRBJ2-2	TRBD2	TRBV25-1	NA	TGTGCCAGCAGTGAATCAGGCGGGGCAGGGAGGGCCGGGGAGCTGTTTTTT	CASSESGGAGRAGELFF
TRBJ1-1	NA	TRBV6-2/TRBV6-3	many	TGTGCCAGCAGCTCCCTGACAGGTCTCAACACTGAAGCTTTCTTT	CASSSLTGLNTEAFF
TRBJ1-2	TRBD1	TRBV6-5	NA	TGTGCCAGCAGCCCCCGGACAGGGTCCCCGGATGGCTACACCTTC	CASSPRTGSPDGYTF
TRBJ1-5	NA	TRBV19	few	TGTGCCAGCACAGGGTATGGTAGCAATCAGCCCCAGCATTTT	CASTGYGSNQPQHF
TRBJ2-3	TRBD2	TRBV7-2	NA	TGTGCCAGCAGCTTACTAGCGGGAGGTGGCATGGATACGCAGTATTTT	CASSLLAGGGMDTQYF
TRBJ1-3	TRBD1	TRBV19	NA	TGTGCCAACCATCCGGGACAGGGGGTAAGAAACACCATATATTTT	CANHPGQGVRNTIYF
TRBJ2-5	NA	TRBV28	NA	TGTGCCAGCAGCATGACGTCGAGAGGGACCCAGTACTTC	CASSMTSRGTQYF
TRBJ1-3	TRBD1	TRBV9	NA	TGTGCCAGCAGCGTAGCAGGGACAGGGGCGCTCGGAAACACCATATATTTT	CASSVAGTGALGNTIYF
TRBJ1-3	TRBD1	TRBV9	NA	TGTGCCAGCAGCTTGAGTAGTGGAGTTGGGACAGCAGGAAACACCATATATTTT	CASSLSSGVGTAGNTIYF
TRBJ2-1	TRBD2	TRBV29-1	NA	TGCAGCGTTGGGACTAGCGGGAGGTGGGATGAGCAGTTCTTC	CSVGTSGRWDEQFF
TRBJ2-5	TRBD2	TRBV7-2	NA	TGTGCCAGCAGCTTTAGCGGGGGGGAGGAGACCCAGTACTTC	CASSFSGGEETQYF
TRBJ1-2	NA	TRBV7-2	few	TGTGCCAGCAGCTTGGGGGGTTGGGGTGGCTACACCTTC	CASSLGGWGGYTF
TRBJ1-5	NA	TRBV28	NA	TGTGCCAGCAGAAAGGGGGGGGCGGGCGGACAGCCCCAGCATTTT	CASRKGGAGGQPQHF
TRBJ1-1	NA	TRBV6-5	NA	TGTGCCAGCAGCTACGGTAGTCCGGGGTTGGACACTGAAGCTTTCTTT	CASSYGSPGLDTEAFF
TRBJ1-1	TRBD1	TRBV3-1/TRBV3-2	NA	TGTGCCAGCAGCCCTATCGCAGGGGGAAAATCTGAAGCTTTCTTT	CASSPIAGGKSEAFF
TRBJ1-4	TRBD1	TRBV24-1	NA	TGTGCCACCAGTGACCGACCAGGGGGGGACGAAAAACTGTTTTTT	CATSDRPGGDEKLFF
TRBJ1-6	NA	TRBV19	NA	TGTGCCAGTAGTAGTGCCCTGTCACCCCTCCACTTT	CASSSALSPLHF
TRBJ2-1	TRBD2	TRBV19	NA	TGTGCCAGTAGTATAGGCCCGGCGGGAGCCTATGAGCAGTTCTTC	CASSIGPAGAYEQFF
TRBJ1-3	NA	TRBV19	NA	TGTGCCAGTAGGGACACGGCCCGAAGAAACACCATATATTTT	CASRDTARRNTIYF
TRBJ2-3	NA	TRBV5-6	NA	TGTGCCAGCAGCTTGGTGGGGGGCGGGACAGATACGCAGTATTTT	CASSLVGGGTDTQYF